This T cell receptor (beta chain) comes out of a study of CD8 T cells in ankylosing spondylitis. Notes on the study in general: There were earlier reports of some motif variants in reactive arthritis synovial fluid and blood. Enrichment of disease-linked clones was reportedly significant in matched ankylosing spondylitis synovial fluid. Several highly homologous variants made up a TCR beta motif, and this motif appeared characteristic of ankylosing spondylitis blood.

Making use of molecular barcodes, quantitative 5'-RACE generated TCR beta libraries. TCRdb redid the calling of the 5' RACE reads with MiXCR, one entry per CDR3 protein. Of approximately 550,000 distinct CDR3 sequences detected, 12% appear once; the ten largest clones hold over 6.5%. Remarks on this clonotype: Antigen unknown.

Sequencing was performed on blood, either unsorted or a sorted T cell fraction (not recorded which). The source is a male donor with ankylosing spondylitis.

The chain's CDR3 is CASSWLAGNNEQFF. CDR3 coding DNA: TGCGCCAGCAGCTGGCTAGCGGGAAACAATGAGCAGTTCTTC. V usage is TRBV4-1 and J usage is TRBJ2-1, with 9 bases matching TRBD2. Unmatched junction bases numbered 4, after V lost 5 bases and J lost 5 bases. This CDR3 contains 14 residues. Germline V CDR1 and CDR2: MGHRA, YSYEKL.